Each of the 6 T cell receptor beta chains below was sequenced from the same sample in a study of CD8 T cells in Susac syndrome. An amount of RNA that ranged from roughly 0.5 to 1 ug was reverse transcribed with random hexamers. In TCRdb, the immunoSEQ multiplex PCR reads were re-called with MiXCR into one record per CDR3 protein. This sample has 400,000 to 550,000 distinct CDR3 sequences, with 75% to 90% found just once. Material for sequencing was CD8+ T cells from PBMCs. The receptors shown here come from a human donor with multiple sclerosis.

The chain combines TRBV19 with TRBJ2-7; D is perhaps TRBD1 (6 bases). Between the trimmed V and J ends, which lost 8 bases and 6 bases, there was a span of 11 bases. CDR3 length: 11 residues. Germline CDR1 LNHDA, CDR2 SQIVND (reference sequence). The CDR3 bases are TGTGCCAGTTTACAGGGCGGCGAGCAGTACTTC. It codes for CASLQGGEQYF.

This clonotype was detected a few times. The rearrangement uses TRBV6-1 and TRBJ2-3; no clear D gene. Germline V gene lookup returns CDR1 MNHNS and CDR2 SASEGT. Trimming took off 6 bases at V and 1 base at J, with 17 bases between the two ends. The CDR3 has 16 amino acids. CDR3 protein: CASSPRATHRTDTQYF. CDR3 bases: TGTGCCAGCAGCCCCCGGGCCACGCACCGCACAGATACGCAGTATTTT.

CDR3 nucleotides: TGTGCCAGCAGTATGCAGGGTCCAGATACGCAGTATTTT. Its translation: CASSMQGPDTQYF. This chain uses TRBV27 with TRBJ2-3, with a possible D match to TRBD1 (5 bases). CDR3 length: 13 amino acids. Trimming pared 5 bases from V and 4 bases from J, leaving 10 bases between. Germline lookup yields CDR1 MNHEY and CDR2 SMNVEV (reference sequence).

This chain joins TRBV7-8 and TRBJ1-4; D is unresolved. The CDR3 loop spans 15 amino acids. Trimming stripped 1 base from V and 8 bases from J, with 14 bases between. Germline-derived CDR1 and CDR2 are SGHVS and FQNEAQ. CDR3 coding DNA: TGTGCCAGCAGCTTAGTTCCTTTCCGGGGAGAAAAACTGTTTTTT. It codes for CASSLVPFRGEKLFF.

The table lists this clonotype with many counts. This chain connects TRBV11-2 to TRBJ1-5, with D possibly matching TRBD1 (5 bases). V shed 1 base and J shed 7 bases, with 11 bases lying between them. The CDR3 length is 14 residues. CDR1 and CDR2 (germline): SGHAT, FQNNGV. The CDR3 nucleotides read TGTGCCAGCAGCTTAGGTGGGGCATTGCAGCCCCAGCATTTT. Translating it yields CASSLGGALQPQHF.

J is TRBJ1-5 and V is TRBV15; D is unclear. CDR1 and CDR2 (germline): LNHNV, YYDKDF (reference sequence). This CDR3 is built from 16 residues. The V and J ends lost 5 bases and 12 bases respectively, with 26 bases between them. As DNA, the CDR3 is TGTGCCACCAGCGAGAGACCCGGGAGGGCCACCGACCACCAGCATTTT. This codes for CATSERPGRATDHQHF.